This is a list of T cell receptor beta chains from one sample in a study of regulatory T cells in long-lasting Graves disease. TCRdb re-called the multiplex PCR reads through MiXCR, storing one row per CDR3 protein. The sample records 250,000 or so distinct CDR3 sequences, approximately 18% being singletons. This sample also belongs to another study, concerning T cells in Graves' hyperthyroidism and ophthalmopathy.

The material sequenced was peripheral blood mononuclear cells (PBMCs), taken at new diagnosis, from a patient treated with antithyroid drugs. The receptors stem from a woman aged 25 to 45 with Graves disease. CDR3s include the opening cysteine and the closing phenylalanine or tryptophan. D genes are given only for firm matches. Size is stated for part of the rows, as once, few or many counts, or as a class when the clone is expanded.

DNA: TGCGCCAGCACCCTGTTCTGGGCGGGGGACCAAGAGACCCAGTACTTC
CDR3: CASTLFWAGDQETQYF
D: TRBD2
size: many
V: TRBV4-1
J: TRBJ2-5

DNA: TGCGCCAGCAGCTTTACAGGGGCCCCTGAAGCTTTCTTT
CDR3: CASSFTGAPEAFF
D: TRBD1
size: many
V: TRBV5-1
J: TRBJ1-1

DNA: TGTGCCAGCAGCTTCAAGGGCCTAACCGGGGAGCTGTTTTTT
CDR3: CASSFKGLTGELFF
D: NA
size: many
V: TRBV5-5
J: TRBJ2-2

DNA: TGCGCCAGCAGCTTGGCCGGGGGACCGCTCCTCTTC
CDR3: CASSLAGGPLLF
D: NA
size: many
V: TRBV5-1
J: TRBJ2-1

DNA: TGTGCCAGCAGCTTCCAGGGGGCGAACACTGAAGCTTTCTTT
CDR3: CASSFQGANTEAFF
D: TRBD1
size: many
V: TRBV5-4
J: TRBJ1-1

DNA: TGTGCCAGCAGCTTAGTCGGGGCCCATCAGCCCCAGCATTTT
CDR3: CASSLVGAHQPQHF
D: NA
size: many
V: TRBV7-9
J: TRBJ1-5

DNA: TGTGCCAGCAGCTTGGAGGAGGGGCTCGATGAGCAGTTCTTC
CDR3: CASSLEEGLDEQFF
D: NA
size: few
V: TRBV5-8
J: TRBJ2-1

DNA: TGTGCCAGCAGCGTAGTTTCAGCCCCCACTGAAGCTTTCTTT
CDR3: CASSVVSAPTEAFF
D: NA
size: many
V: TRBV9
J: TRBJ1-1

DNA: TGTGCCAGCAGTTCGACAGGGTCGAATGAAAAACTGTTTTTT
CDR3: CASSSTGSNEKLFF
D: TRBD1
size: NA
V: TRBV12-3/TRBV12-4
J: TRBJ1-4

DNA: TGTGCCAGCAGCCCCAGGGAGGGGGCAGATACGCAGTATTTT
CDR3: CASSPREGADTQYF
D: NA
size: many
V: TRBV14
J: TRBJ2-3

DNA: TGTGCCAGCAGCGCGGGAAGGACCTCAGGACAGTTTAACTATGGCTACACCTTC
CDR3: CASSAGRTSGQFNYGYTF
D: NA
size: many
V: TRBV5-4
J: TRBJ1-2

DNA: TGTGCCAGTAGTCCTGATGGGGAGGGGGCGAACTACGAGCAGTACTTC
CDR3: CASSPDGEGANYEQYF
D: NA
size: NA
V: TRBV19
J: TRBJ2-7

DNA: TGTGCCAGCAGCCAGATAAAGAGGGCTTCGAACTATGGCTACACCTTC
CDR3: CASSQIKRASNYGYTF
D: NA
size: NA
V: TRBV7-9
J: TRBJ1-2

DNA: TGCGCCGGCAGCTTGATCGGGCCGGACTCTGGAAACACCATATATTTT
CDR3: CAGSLIGPDSGNTIYF
D: NA
size: few
V: TRBV5-1
J: TRBJ1-3

DNA: TGCAGCTGGCGGCTTGAATCGCAAGAGACCCAGTACTTC
CDR3: CSWRLESQETQYF
D: NA
size: many
V: TRBV20-1
J: TRBJ2-5

DNA: TGCGCCAGCAGCCAAGTGGGGGTCCAGGGGTTTAACTATGGCTACACCTTC
CDR3: CASSQVGVQGFNYGYTF
D: NA
size: many
V: TRBV4-1
J: TRBJ1-2

DNA: TGTGCCATCAGTGAGTCGTACGGCTTGAACACTGAAGCTTTCTTT
CDR3: CAISESYGLNTEAFF
D: NA
size: few
V: TRBV10-3
J: TRBJ1-1

DNA: TGTGCCAGCAGTTTTGGGATAGCGGGGGTCGGGACCCAGTACTTC
CDR3: CASSFGIAGVGTQYF
D: TRBD2
size: many
V: TRBV12-3/TRBV12-4
J: TRBJ2-5

DNA: TGTGCCAGCAGCCAAAACAGGGCAGGGGATGAAAAACTGTTTTTT
CDR3: CASSQNRAGDEKLFF
D: NA
size: many
V: TRBV3-1
J: TRBJ1-4

DNA: TGTGCCAGCAGCTTAAGTACGGGGGGGCCGGGAGATACGCAGTATTTT
CDR3: CASSLSTGGPGDTQYF
D: TRBD2
size: many
V: TRBV7-9
J: TRBJ2-3

DNA: TGTGCCAGCAGCGTAGACCTAGGGGGCGAAGAGACCCAGTACTTC
CDR3: CASSVDLGGEETQYF
D: TRBD1
size: NA
V: TRBV9
J: TRBJ2-5

DNA: TGTGCCAGCAGCTTGATGTTGGGGGCTGGAAATTCACCCCTCCACTTT
CDR3: CASSLMLGAGNSPLHF
D: NA
size: NA
V: TRBV5-8
J: TRBJ1-6

DNA: TGTGCCAGCAGCTTATACGGGCAGGGCACAGATACGCAGTATTTT
CDR3: CASSLYGQGTDTQYF
D: NA
size: once
V: TRBV7-3
J: TRBJ2-3

DNA: TGTGCCAGCAGCGTAGGGTTCGGCACTGAAGCTTTCTTT
CDR3: CASSVGFGTEAFF
D: NA
size: NA
V: TRBV9
J: TRBJ1-1

DNA: TGTGCCAGTAGTAGATACGAGGGGGAAAGCTCCTACGAGCAGTACTTC
CDR3: CASSRYEGESSYEQYF
D: NA
size: NA
V: TRBV19
J: TRBJ2-7

DNA: TGTGTCAGCAGCTCCCTTGGGCGTAGCTCTGGGGCCGACGTCCTGACTTTC
CDR3: CVSSSLGRSSGADVLTF
D: NA
size: NA
V: TRBV7-9
J: TRBJ2-6

DNA: TGCGCCAGCAGCCAAACCTTGCGGGGCAGGGTTTATTACGAGCAGTACTTC
CDR3: CASSQTLRGRVYYEQYF
D: NA
size: NA
V: TRBV4-1
J: TRBJ2-7

DNA: TGTGCCAGCAGTGTGAACGGTAATGAAAAACTGTTTTTT
CDR3: CASSVNGNEKLFF
D: NA
size: NA
V: TRBV2
J: TRBJ1-4

DNA: TGCGCCAGCAGCTTACCGGGACAGGGTTCCCACGAGCAGTACTTC
CDR3: CASSLPGQGSHEQYF
D: TRBD1
size: once
V: TRBV5-1
J: TRBJ2-7

DNA: TGCAGTGCTAGAACTAGCGGGGTAGAGACCCAGTACTTC
CDR3: CSARTSGVETQYF
D: TRBD2
size: many
V: TRBV20-1
J: TRBJ2-5

DNA: TGCGCCAGCAGAGCCCCGGAGTTGGGCGCGCCGGGCTACACCTTC
CDR3: CASRAPELGAPGYTF
D: NA
size: many
V: TRBV5-1
J: TRBJ1-2

DNA: TGTGCCAGCAGTATGGGACAGGGAAACCGGCACGAGCAGTACTTC
CDR3: CASSMGQGNRHEQYF
D: TRBD1
size: many
V: TRBV6-1
J: TRBJ2-7

DNA: TGTGCCAGCAGCGGCCCCGTTGGGACAGGTGGAAACACCATATATTTT
CDR3: CASSGPVGTGGNTIYF
D: TRBD1
size: NA
V: TRBV9
J: TRBJ1-3

DNA: TGTGCCAGCAGCTTCGGGGGCAAGAACACTGAAGCTTTCTTT
CDR3: CASSFGGKNTEAFF
D: NA
size: many
V: TRBV5-8
J: TRBJ1-1

DNA: TGCGCCAGCAGCCAAGGTCAATTGTCCTACGAGCAGTACTTC
CDR3: CASSQGQLSYEQYF
D: NA
size: many
V: TRBV4-1
J: TRBJ2-7

DNA: TGCGCCAGCGCCTGGGACAGGGGGACTGAAGCTTTCTTT
CDR3: CASAWDRGTEAFF
D: TRBD1
size: many
V: TRBV5-1
J: TRBJ1-1

DNA: TGCAGCGTTGAAGGGACAGGGGAAGGAACTGAAGCTTTCTTT
CDR3: CSVEGTGEGTEAFF
D: TRBD1
size: many
V: TRBV29-1
J: TRBJ1-1

DNA: TGTGCCACCGAGACCGGGACAGGGGGCCCCGGGGAGCTGTTTTTT
CDR3: CATETGTGGPGELFF
D: TRBD1
size: many
V: TRBV7-9
J: TRBJ2-2

DNA: TGTGCCAGCAGCGATCTTCAGGGCTCCGGGGAGCTGTTTTTT
CDR3: CASSDLQGSGELFF
D: NA
size: few
V: TRBV7-9
J: TRBJ2-2

DNA: TGTGCCAGCAGTGAAGGGGGTCTGGGGGCTTTCTTT
CDR3: CASSEGGLGAFF
D: NA
size: few
V: TRBV6-2/TRBV6-3
J: TRBJ1-1

DNA: TGTGCCAGCAGCATAGGGACTAGCGGGGGATACAATGAGCAGTTCTTC
CDR3: CASSIGTSGGYNEQFF
D: TRBD2
size: NA
V: TRBV7-2
J: TRBJ2-1

DNA: TGTGCCAGCAGCTCATGGACGTTTGAAGCTTTCTTT
CDR3: CASSSWTFEAFF
D: NA
size: many
V: TRBV7-9
J: TRBJ1-1

DNA: TGTGCCAGCTCACCATCCGGACAGCCAGACACTGAAGCTTTCTTT
CDR3: CASSPSGQPDTEAFF
D: NA
size: many
V: TRBV18
J: TRBJ1-1

DNA: TGCAGCAGCCCCAGCTGGCAGGGAGGACCTAACACTGAAGCTTTCTTT
CDR3: CSSPSWQGGPNTEAFF
D: NA
size: NA
V: TRBV20-1
J: TRBJ1-1

DNA: TGCGCCAGCAGCCAAGTGGCTAGCGGGTACAATGAGCAGTTCTTC
CDR3: CASSQVASGYNEQFF
D: TRBD2
size: few
V: TRBV4-1
J: TRBJ2-1

DNA: TGTGCCAGCAGCTTCCCAGACTCTGGGGCCAACGTCCTGACTTTC
CDR3: CASSFPDSGANVLTF
D: NA
size: many
V: TRBV7-8
J: TRBJ2-6

DNA: TGTGCCAGCAGCACGACAGGGGTAGCACCCCTCCACTTT
CDR3: CASSTTGVAPLHF
D: TRBD1
size: many
V: TRBV5-5
J: TRBJ1-6

DNA: TGCAGTGCTAGCATCGACAGGGGTACGATTCATGAGCAGTTCTTC
CDR3: CSASIDRGTIHEQFF
D: TRBD1
size: many
V: TRBV20-1
J: TRBJ2-1

DNA: TGCAGTGCGGATGGACAGGGTGGAAACATTCAGTACTTC
CDR3: CSADGQGGNIQYF
D: TRBD1
size: many
V: TRBV20-1
J: TRBJ2-4

DNA: TGTGCCAGCAGGGGACAGGGTAGCAATCAGCCCCAGCATTTT
CDR3: CASRGQGSNQPQHF
D: TRBD1
size: many
V: TRBV6-1
J: TRBJ1-5

DNA: TGCAGCGCCACCGGGACAGGGGGCTACGAGCAGTACTTC
CDR3: CSATGTGGYEQYF
D: TRBD1
size: many
V: TRBV29-1
J: TRBJ2-7

DNA: TGTGCCAGCAGCCAATGGGGTGGCAATCAGCCCCAGCATTTT
CDR3: CASSQWGGNQPQHF
D: NA
size: many
V: TRBV3-1
J: TRBJ1-5

DNA: TGTGCCAGCAGACAGCTGGAGATATCTGGAAACACCATATATTTT
CDR3: CASRQLEISGNTIYF
D: NA
size: NA
V: TRBV5-8
J: TRBJ1-3

DNA: TGCGCCAGCAGCTTGGTTCCCATAAACAGGGTTGTAGACACCGGGGAGCTGTTTTTT
CDR3: CASSLVPINRVVDTGELFF
D: NA
size: few
V: TRBV5-1
J: TRBJ2-2

DNA: TGTGCCAGCAGCTTAGAGCCGGGGTTTACGCAGTATTTT
CDR3: CASSLEPGFTQYF
D: NA
size: many
V: TRBV7-2
J: TRBJ2-3

DNA: TGCGCCAGCAGTGCTGTCTCCTACGAGCAGTACTTC
CDR3: CASSAVSYEQYF
D: NA
size: many
V: TRBV10-1
J: TRBJ2-7

DNA: TGTGCCAGCAGTGGAATATCCCAGGGGGCCCTGCCCCAGCATTTT
CDR3: CASSGISQGALPQHF
D: TRBD1
size: many
V: TRBV6-1
J: TRBJ1-5